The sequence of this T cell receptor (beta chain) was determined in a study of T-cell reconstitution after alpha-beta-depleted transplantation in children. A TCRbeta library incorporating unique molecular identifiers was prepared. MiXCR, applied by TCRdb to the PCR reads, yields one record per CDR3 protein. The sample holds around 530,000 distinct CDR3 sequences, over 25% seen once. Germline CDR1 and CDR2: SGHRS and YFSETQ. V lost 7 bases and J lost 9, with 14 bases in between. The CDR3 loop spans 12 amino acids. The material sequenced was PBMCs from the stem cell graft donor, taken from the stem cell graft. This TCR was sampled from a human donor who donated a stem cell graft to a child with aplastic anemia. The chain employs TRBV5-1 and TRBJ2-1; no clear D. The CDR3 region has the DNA TGCGCCAGCCCTGGGGTGGGCGTTGAGCAGTTCTTC. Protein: CASPGVGVEQFF.